The 29 T cell receptor beta chains reported below all come from one sample, sequenced in a study of early T cells in non-severe SARS-CoV-2 infection. TCRdb passed the 5' RACE reads through MiXCR, listing each CDR3 protein once. Seen here are about 33,000 distinct CDR3 sequences, roughly 5.6% observed once, and the top ten hold roughly 29%. Material for sequencing was whole blood. These receptors all come from an adult who was a healthcare worker with PCR-confirmed SARS-CoV-2 infection or an uninfected control (not recorded which).

This clonotype came up many times. The J gene is TRBJ2-7, the V gene TRBV28; TRBD1 aligns across 9 bases. Per germline, CDR1 MDHEN and CDR2 SYDVKM. Trimming took 4 bases from V and 5 from J; bases not matched to a gene: 3. The length of the CDR3 is 13 residues. The CDR3 protein is CASSSGQGDEQYF. The CDR3 DNA reads TGTGCCAGCAGTTCGGGACAGGGAGACGAGCAGTACTTC.

This clonotype was detected a few times. The V and J genes are TRBV18 and TRBJ2-1, with D perhaps given as TRBD1 or TRBD2 (5 bases each). CDR1 and CDR2 (germline): KGHSH, LQKENI. V was trimmed by 0 bases and J by 2 bases, leaving 8 bases between them. This CDR3 comprises 15 residues. As DNA, the CDR3 is TGTGCCAGCTCACCACCGGGACGGACCTACAATGAGCAGTTCTTC. Amino acids: CASSPPGRTYNEQFF.

This clonotype was seen ten or more times. The chain joins TRBV3-1 to TRBJ2-1, with 10 bases lining up with TRBD2. After removal of 4 bases from V and 8 bases from J, the junction contained 11 bases not matched to a gene. CDR3 length equals 16 residues. Germline CDR1 is LGHDT and CDR2 is YNNKEL (reference sequence). CDR3 nucleotide sequence: TGTGCCAGCAGCCGGTCTAGCGGGAGTAATTTCTATGAGCAGTTCTTC. Protein: CASSRSSGSNFYEQFF.

V gene TRBV7-9 combines with J gene TRBJ2-3; 7 bases agree with TRBD2. Trimming cost V 8 bases and J 1 base; bases outside gene matches: 3. This CDR3 has 13 amino acids. Germline CDR1 SEHNR, CDR2 FQNEAQ (reference sequence). CDR3 protein: CASLLAGTDTQYF. As DNA, the CDR3 is TGTGCCAGCCTTCTAGCGGGCACAGATACGCAGTATTTT.

This clonotype occurred many times. V is TRBV28 and J is TRBJ2-3; no clear D. V dropped 2 bases and J dropped 1 base, with 7 bases sitting between them. Germline V lookup: CDR1 MDHEN, CDR2 SYDVKM. The CDR3 runs 14 residues. As DNA, the CDR3 is TGTGCCAGCAGTTTACAGGCGGGCACAGATACGCAGTATTTT. This codes for CASSLQAGTDTQYF.

This clonotype was counted at least ten times. The chain joins TRBV19 to TRBJ1-2, with 8 bases fitting TRBD1. The CDR3 is 15 amino acids. V was clipped by 3 bases and J by 8 bases; unmatched bases: 11. Germline V gene lookup returns CDR1 LNHDA and CDR2 SQIVND (reference sequence). The CDR3 bases are TGTGCCAGTAGTATGGGACAGGCTTTTGCGCGAGGCTACACCTTC. As protein: CASSMGQAFARGYTF. Complete variable domain (other parts from reference TRBV19 and TRBJ1-2): DGGITQSPKYLFRKEGQNVTLSCEQNLNHDAMYWYRQDPGQGLRLIYYSQIVNDFQKGDIAEGYSVSREKKESFPLTVTSAQKNPTAFYLCASSMGQAFARGYTFGSGTRLTVV.

This rearrangement joins TRBV20-1 to TRBJ1-5, with 9 bases lining up with TRBD1. This CDR3 contains 15 residues. Germline values: CDR1 DFQATT, CDR2 SNEGSKA (reference sequence). J was trimmed by 7 bases and V by 2 bases; bases with no gene match: 9. CDR3 in amino acids: CSARNPGQGIQPQHF. The CDR3 DNA follows: TGCAGTGCTAGAAACCCGGGACAGGGAATACAGCCCCAGCATTTT.

Ten or more counts support this clonotype. The chain has TRBV7-9 and TRBJ2-5; D is unresolved. Trimming pared 1 base from V and 0 bases from J, leaving 9 bases between. Germline V lookup: CDR1 SEHNR, CDR2 FQNEAQ (reference sequence). This CDR3 has 15 amino acids. CDR3 sequence (DNA): TGTGCCAGCAGCTTAGTGCCGGAGTACCAAGAGACCCAGTACTTC. This codes for CASSLVPEYQETQYF.

In this sample, this clonotype turned up many times. This sequence joins TRBV30 and TRBJ2-7, with 9 bases lining up with TRBD2. The germline V gene encodes CDR1 GTSNPN and CDR2 SVGIG (reference sequence). The CDR3 runs 12 residues. V lost 5 bases and J lost 7; bases outside the gene matches: 6. The CDR3 loop reads CAWAGGPREQYF. The CDR3 bases are TGTGCCTGGGCGGGAGGGCCAAGAGAGCAGTACTTC.

There are many counts of this clonotype. This sequence joins TRBV3-1 and TRBJ2-1; TRBD2 matches at 13 bases. Germline CDR1 and CDR2: LGHDT and YNNKEL (reference sequence). V shed 4 bases and J 10 bases; nucleotides not matched to a gene: 4. The CDR3 has 14 residues. CDR3 DNA: TGTGCCAGCAGCCCGGGACTAGCGGGACAAGAGCAGTTCTTC. Protein: CASSPGLAGQEQFF.

This clonotype was seen many times. The chain uses TRBV11-2 and TRBJ2-5; D could derive from TRBD1 or TRBD2 (5 bases each). CDR1 SGHAT and CDR2 FQNNGV come from the germline V gene. The V end was cut by 3 bases, the J end by 2 bases, with 10 bases between. There are 14 residues in the CDR3. The CDR3 here is CASSFPGRQETQYF. In nucleotides, the CDR3 is TGTGCCAGCAGCTTTCCAGGGAGACAAGAGACCCAGTACTTC.

This clonotype was seen repeatedly, ten times or more. The chain is built from TRBV20-1 and TRBJ2-7, with 8 bases identical to TRBD1. V was clipped by 2 bases and J by 6 bases; unmatched bases: 6. The CDR3 loop spans 13 amino acids. The germline V gene has CDR1 DFQATT and CDR2 SNEGSKA (reference sequence). This CDR3 reads CSARQGALREQYF. The DNA of the CDR3 is TGCAGTGCTAGACAGGGGGCCCTTCGCGAGCAGTACTTC.

The chain has TRBV6-2 or TRBV6-3 and TRBJ2-7; TRBD1 agrees at 8 bases. The V and J ends lost 7 bases and 2 bases, in that order; junction bases with no gene match: 7. Germline V gene sequence: CDR1 MNHEY, CDR2 SVGEGT. This CDR3 region has 14 residues. The CDR3 spells CASIPGTGAYEQYF. For the CDR3, the DNA is TGTGCCAGCATCCCCGGGACAGGAGCCTACGAGCAGTACTTC.

This clonotype was seen a handful of times. This chain uses TRBV7-9 with TRBJ1-1; D not resolved. The CDR3 runs 15 residues. Germline V gene data show CDR1 as SEHNR and CDR2 as FQNEAQ (reference sequence). Trimming left V 7 bases short and J 1 base short, with 16 bases between. This chain's CDR3 is CASTPLLGQNTEAFF. The DNA for the CDR3 is TGTGCCAGCACCCCCCTTTTAGGTCAGAACACTGAAGCTTTCTTT.

This clonotype was observed a handful of times. A read error may produce the germline difference seen at one junction end. The J gene is TRBJ2-2, the V gene TRBV6-2 or TRBV6-3; 9 bases fit TRBD2. Per germline, CDR1 MNHEY and CDR2 SVGEGT. The CDR3 is 16 residues long. This CDR3 is CASSYPAGGLDGEMFF. CDR3 sequence (DNA): TGTGCCAGCAGTTACCCGGCGGGGGGGCTCGACGGGGAGATGTTTTTT.

This clonotype was recorded a few times. This chain joins TRBV6-6 and TRBJ2-5; perhaps TRBD1 as D (5 bases). This CDR3 contains 12 residues. Between the trimmed V and J ends, which lost 8 bases and 5 bases, there was a span of 12 bases. The germline V gene has CDR1 MNHNY and CDR2 SVGAGI (reference sequence). The CDR3 loop is CASDQGSETQYF. The DNA for the CDR3 is TGTGCCAGCGATCAGGGATCCGAGACCCAGTACTTC.

This clonotype was found many times. This rearrangement joins TRBV5-6 to TRBJ1-2; possible D gene TRBD1, 6 bases. Germline-derived CDR1 and CDR2 are SGHDT and YYEEEE. This CDR3 has 14 amino acids. Trimming cost V 8 bases and J 7 bases, with 21 bases left between them. CDR3 nucleotide sequence: TGTGCCAGTGTGCAACAGAGGGGGGGGCTTGGCTACACCTTC. The encoded protein is CASVQQRGGLGYTF.

This clonotype was seen ten or more times. The rearrangement uses TRBV7-9 and TRBJ2-3, with unresolved D. V was trimmed by 2 bases and J by 1 base, leaving 7 bases between them. CDR1 and CDR2 (germline): SEHNR, FQNEAQ (reference sequence). This CDR3 contains 14 residues. The DNA for the CDR3 is TGTGCCAGCAGCTTATCTCCGGGCACAGATACGCAGTATTTT. It is translated as CASSLSPGTDTQYF. Combining the CDR3 with reference TRBV7-9 and TRBJ2-3 gives the whole variable domain DTGVSQNPRHKITKRGQNVTFRCDPISEHNRLYWYRQTLGQGPEFLTYFQNEAQLEKSRLLSDRFSAERPKGSFSTLEIQRTEQGDSAMYLCASSLSPGTDTQYFGPGTRLTVL.

This clonotype was seen repeatedly, ten times or more. This sequence joins TRBV27 and TRBJ2-1; tentative D call: TRBD2 (5 bases). The CDR3 is 14 residues long. Per the germline V gene, CDR1 is MNHEY and CDR2 is SMNVEV (reference sequence). Between the trimmed V and J ends, which lost 5 bases and 0 bases, there was a span of 8 bases. CDR3 sequence: CASSLASSYNEQFF. For the CDR3, the DNA is TGTGCCAGCAGTCTAGCCAGCTCCTACAATGAGCAGTTCTTC.

The table lists this clonotype with many counts. The chain uses TRBV19 and TRBJ1-2, with D possibly being TRBD1 (6 bases). Per the germline V gene, CDR1 is LNHDA and CDR2 is SQIVND (reference sequence). The CDR3 is 13 amino acids. The V end lost 8 bases, the J end lost 2 bases, and 12 bases lay between the germline ends. The CDR3 reads CASARGANYGYTF. As DNA, the CDR3 is TGTGCCAGTGCCCGGGGGGCCAACTATGGCTACACCTTC. Looking up the rest from reference TRBV19 and TRBJ1-2 gives the full variable domain: DGGITQSPKYLFRKEGQNVTLSCEQNLNHDAMYWYRQDPGQGLRLIYYSQIVNDFQKGDIAEGYSVSREKKESFPLTVTSAQKNPTAFYLCASARGANYGYTFGSGTRLTVV.

This clonotype came up a few times. The chain is built from TRBV18 and TRBJ2-1; 7 nucleotides agree with TRBD2. Germline V gives CDR1 KGHSH, CDR2 LQKENI. The CDR3 is made up of 12 amino acids. With 4 bases clipped from V and 10 bases from J, the junction kept 4 bases outside the gene matches. CDR3 sequence: CASSLPGLEQFF. DNA for the CDR3: TGTGCCAGCTCACTACCGGGACTAGAGCAGTTCTTC.

In this sample, this clonotype turned up many times. The CDR3 loop is CASSERDYEQYF. CDR3 bases: TGTGCCAGCAGTGAAAGGGACTACGAGCAGTACTTC. This chain joins TRBV2 and TRBJ2-7; D is undetermined. Per the germline V gene, CDR1 is SNHLY and CDR2 is FYNNEI. V was shortened by 2 bases and J by 3 bases, with 5 bases between the two germline ends. The CDR3 totals 12 residues.

The sample holds many counts of this clonotype. At one end, the junction sequence differs from germline, possibly due to a read error. V usage is TRBV4-2 and J usage is TRBJ1-1; TRBD1 matches 8 bases. This CDR3 contains 15 residues. In germline, CDR1 is LGHNA, CDR2 YNFKEQ. CDR3 in amino acids: CASSQEDRVNTEVFF. CDR3 nucleotide sequence: TGTGCCAGCAGCCAAGAGGACAGGGTGAACACTGAAGTTTTCTTT.

The table lists this clonotype with a few counts. The chain is built from TRBV5-4 and TRBJ1-2; D gene unclear. Trimming removed 0 bases from V and 7 bases from J, with 10 bases in between. Germline CDR1 is SGHNT and CDR2 is YYREEE (reference sequence). The CDR3 has 13 residues. The CDR3 loop is CASSLDSLGGYTF. The DNA of the CDR3 is TGTGCCAGCAGCTTGGACAGTTTAGGTGGCTACACCTTC.

There are a few counts of this clonotype. V usage is TRBV2 and J usage is TRBJ1-1, with D maybe TRBD1 (5 bases). V was clipped by 3 bases and J by 1 base, with 6 bases between them. This CDR3 has 13 amino acids. The germline CDR1 and CDR2 sequences are SNHLY and FYNNEI. This chain's CDR3 is CASSDRANTEAFF. The CDR3 DNA is TGTGCCAGCAGTGACAGGGCGAACACTGAAGCTTTCTTT.

V is TRBV7-8 and J is TRBJ2-2; 9 nucleotides agree with TRBD1. V lost 3 bases, J lost 0 bases, and 2 bases stayed unmatched. Germline-derived CDR1 and CDR2 are SGHVS and FQNEAQ. This CDR3 region has 16 residues. CDR3 in amino acids: CASSFDRGSNTGELFF. The CDR3 DNA sequence: TGTGCCAGCAGCTTCGACAGGGGGTCGAACACCGGGGAGCTGTTTTTT. Full variable domain (remainder filled in from reference TRBV7-8 and TRBJ2-2): GAGVSQSPRYKVAKRGQDVALRCDPISGHVSLFWYQQALGQGPEFLTYFQNEAQLDKSGLPSDRFFAERPEGSVSTLKIQRTQQEDSAVYLCASSFDRGSNTGELFFGEGSRLTVL.

The gene calls are TRBV4-2 and TRBJ2-7; D unresolved. The CDR3 sequence is 15 residues long. Trimming stripped 4 bases from V and 2 bases from J, with 15 bases between. Germline V gene lookup returns CDR1 LGHNA and CDR2 YNFKEQ. CDR3 sequence: CASSPNRHIAYEQYF. As DNA, the CDR3 is TGTGCCAGCAGCCCCAATCGACACATCGCCTACGAGCAGTACTTC.

This clonotype was seen at least ten times. J is TRBJ2-1 and V is TRBV5-4, with D tentatively TRBD1 or TRBD2 (5 bases each). V lost 3 bases to trimming and J lost 7 bases, with 14 bases between them. The CDR3 sequence is 14 residues long. The germline V gene has CDR1 SGHNT and CDR2 YYREEE (reference sequence). The CDR3 DNA reads TGTGCCAGCAGCTACCGGGGACCTGGGAATGAGCAGTTCTTC. It translates to CASSYRGPGNEQFF.

This clonotype was recorded many times. J is TRBJ2-7 and V is TRBV11-2; D is uncertain. Deletions cut 7 bases from V and 7 bases from J, with 14 bases between. The CDR3 runs 12 residues. Germline CDR1 and CDR2: SGHAT and FQNNGV. The CDR3 loop is CASISPAREQYF. The CDR3, as DNA: TGTGCCAGCATTTCCCCGGCTAGGGAGCAGTACTTC.